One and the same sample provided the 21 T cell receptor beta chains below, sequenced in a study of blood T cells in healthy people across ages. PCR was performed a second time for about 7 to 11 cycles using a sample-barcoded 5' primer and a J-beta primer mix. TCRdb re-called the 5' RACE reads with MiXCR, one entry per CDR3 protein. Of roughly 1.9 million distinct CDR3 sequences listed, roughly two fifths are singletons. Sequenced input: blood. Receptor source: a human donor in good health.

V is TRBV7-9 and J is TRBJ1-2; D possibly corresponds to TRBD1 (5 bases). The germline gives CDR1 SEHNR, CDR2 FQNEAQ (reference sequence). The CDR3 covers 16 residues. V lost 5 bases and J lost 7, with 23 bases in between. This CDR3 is CASSPSGPILVFGYTF. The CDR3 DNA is TGTGCCAGCAGCCCTTCGGGGCCAATTCTCGTATTTGGCTACACCTTC.

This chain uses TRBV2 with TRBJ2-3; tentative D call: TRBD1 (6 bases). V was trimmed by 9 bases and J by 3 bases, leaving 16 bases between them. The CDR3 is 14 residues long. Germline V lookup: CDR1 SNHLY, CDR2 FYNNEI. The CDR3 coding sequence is TGTGCCAGTAGTAAACAGGGTCTTACAGATACGCAGTATTTT. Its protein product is CASSKQGLTDTQYF.

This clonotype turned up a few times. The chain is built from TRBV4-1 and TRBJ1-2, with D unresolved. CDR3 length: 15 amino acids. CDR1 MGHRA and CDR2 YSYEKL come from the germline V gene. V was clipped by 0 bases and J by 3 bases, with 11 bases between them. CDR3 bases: TGCGCCAGCAGCCAAGAGGAGGTACCGGACTATGGCTACACCTTC. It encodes CASSQEEVPDYGYTF.

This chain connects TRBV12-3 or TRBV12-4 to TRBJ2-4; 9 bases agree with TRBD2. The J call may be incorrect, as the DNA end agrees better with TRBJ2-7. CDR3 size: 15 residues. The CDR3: CASSSGGTLDYEQYF. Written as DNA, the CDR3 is TGTGCCAGCAGTAGCGGGGGGACCTTAGACTACGAGCAGTACTTC.

The CDR3 reads CASSSGIGRDTQYF. The CDR3 bases are TGTGCCAGCAGCTCCGGAATTGGGAGGGATACGCAGTATTTT. This chain joins TRBV7-6 and TRBJ2-3; D may be TRBD2 (6 bases). CDR1 and CDR2 (germline): SGHVS, FNYEAQ. The CDR3 runs to 14 residues. V shed 4 bases and J shed 6 bases, with 14 bases lying between them.

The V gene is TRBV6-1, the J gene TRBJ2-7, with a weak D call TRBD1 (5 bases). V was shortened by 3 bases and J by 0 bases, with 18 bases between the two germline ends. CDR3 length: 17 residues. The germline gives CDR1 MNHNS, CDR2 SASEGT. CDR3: CASSEGRVELFSYEQYF. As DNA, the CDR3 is TGTGCCAGCAGTGAGGGCAGGGTTGAATTATTCTCCTACGAGCAGTACTTC.

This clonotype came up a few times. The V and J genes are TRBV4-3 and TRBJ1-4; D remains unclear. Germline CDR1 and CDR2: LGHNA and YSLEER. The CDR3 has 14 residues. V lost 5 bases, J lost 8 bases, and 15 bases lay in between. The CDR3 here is CASSSGRSGEKLFF. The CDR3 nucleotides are TGCGCCAGCAGCTCAGGACGTTCGGGGGAAAAACTGTTTTTT.

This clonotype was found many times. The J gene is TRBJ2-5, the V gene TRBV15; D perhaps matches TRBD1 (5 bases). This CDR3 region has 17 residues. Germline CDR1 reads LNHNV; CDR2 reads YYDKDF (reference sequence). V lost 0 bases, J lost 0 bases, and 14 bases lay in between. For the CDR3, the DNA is TGTGCCACCAGCAGAGAGGATAGACAGCCCTACCAAGAGACCCAGTACTTC. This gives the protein CATSREDRQPYQETQYF.

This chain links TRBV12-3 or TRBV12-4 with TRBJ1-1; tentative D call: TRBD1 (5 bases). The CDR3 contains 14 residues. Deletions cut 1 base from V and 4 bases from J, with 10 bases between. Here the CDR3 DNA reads TGTGCCAGCAGTTTAGGACAGTGGGGCACTGAAGCTTTCTTT. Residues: CASSLGQWGTEAFF.

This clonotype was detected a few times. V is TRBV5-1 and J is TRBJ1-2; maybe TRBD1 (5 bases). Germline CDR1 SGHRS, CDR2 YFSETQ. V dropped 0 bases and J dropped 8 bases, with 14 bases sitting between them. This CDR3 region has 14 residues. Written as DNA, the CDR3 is TGCGCCAGCAGCTTGGAATGGCAGGGAGGAGGCTACACCTTC. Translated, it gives CASSLEWQGGGYTF.

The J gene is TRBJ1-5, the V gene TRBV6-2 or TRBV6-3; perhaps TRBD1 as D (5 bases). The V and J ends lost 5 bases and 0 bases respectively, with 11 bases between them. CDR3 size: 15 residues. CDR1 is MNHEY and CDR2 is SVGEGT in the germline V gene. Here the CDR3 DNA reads TGTGCCAGCAGTACGACAGAATTTAGCAATCAGCCCCAGCATTTT. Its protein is CASSTTEFSNQPQHF.

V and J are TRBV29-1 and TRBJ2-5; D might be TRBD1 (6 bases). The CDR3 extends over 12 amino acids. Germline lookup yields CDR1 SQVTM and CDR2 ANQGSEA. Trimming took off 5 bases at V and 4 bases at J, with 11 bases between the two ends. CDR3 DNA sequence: TGCAGCGTTTGGGACACCAGAGAGACCCAGTACTTC. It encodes CSVWDTRETQYF.

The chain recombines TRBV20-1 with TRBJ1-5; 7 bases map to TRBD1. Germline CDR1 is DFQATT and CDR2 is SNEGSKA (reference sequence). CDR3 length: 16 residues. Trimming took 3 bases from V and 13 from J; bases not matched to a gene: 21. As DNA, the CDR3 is TGCAGTGCTAGGACTACATATGGGACAGACAGTATATCGCAGCATTTT. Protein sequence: CSARTTYGTDSISQHF.

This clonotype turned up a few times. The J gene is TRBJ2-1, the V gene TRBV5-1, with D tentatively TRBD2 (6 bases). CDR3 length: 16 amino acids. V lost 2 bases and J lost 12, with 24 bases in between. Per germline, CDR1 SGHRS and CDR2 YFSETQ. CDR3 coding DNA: TGCGCCAGCAGCTTCAGCTCCGGGGGAGCGACGTCCGGGCAGTTCTTC. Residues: CASSFSSGGATSGQFF.

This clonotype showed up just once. CDR3 in DNA: TGTGCCAGCAGTCCTATGTCGGACAGCGAATACTACAATGAGCAGTTCTTC. Residues: CASSPMSDSEYYNEQFF. The chain joins TRBV7-6 to TRBJ2-1, with a tentative D call TRBD1 (6 bases). The CDR3 runs 17 residues. Per germline, CDR1 SGHVS and CDR2 FNYEAQ. V was trimmed by 6 bases and J by 3 bases, leaving 21 bases between them.

As DNA, the CDR3 is TGTGCCAGCTCCTTACCCCCTCCCGGGGAGCTGTTTTTT. Translation gives CASSLPPPGELFF. J is TRBJ2-2 and V is TRBV7-2; no clear D gene. Trimming removed 8 bases from V and 6 bases from J, with 13 bases in between. The CDR3 covers 13 residues. Germline CDR1 reads SGHTA; CDR2 reads FQGNSA.

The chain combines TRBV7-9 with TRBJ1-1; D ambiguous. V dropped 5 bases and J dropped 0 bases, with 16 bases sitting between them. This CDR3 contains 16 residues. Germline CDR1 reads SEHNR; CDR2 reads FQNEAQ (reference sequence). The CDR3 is CASSKGLGSLNTEAFF. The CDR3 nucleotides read TGTGCCAGCAGCAAAGGTTTAGGCAGTTTGAACACTGAAGCTTTCTTT. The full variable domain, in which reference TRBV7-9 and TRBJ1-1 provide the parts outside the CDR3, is DTGVSQNPRHKITKRGQNVTFRCDPISEHNRLYWYRQTLGQGPEFLTYFQNEAQLEKSRLLSDRFSAERPKGSFSTLEIQRTEQGDSAMYLCASSKGLGSLNTEAFFGQGTRLTVV.

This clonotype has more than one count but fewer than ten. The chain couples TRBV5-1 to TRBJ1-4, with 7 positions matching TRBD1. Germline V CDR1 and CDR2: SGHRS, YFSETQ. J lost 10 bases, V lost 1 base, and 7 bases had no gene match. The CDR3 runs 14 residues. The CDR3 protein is CASSLNQGEGKLFF. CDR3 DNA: TGCGCCAGCAGCTTGAACCAGGGGGAAGGAAAACTGTTTTTT.

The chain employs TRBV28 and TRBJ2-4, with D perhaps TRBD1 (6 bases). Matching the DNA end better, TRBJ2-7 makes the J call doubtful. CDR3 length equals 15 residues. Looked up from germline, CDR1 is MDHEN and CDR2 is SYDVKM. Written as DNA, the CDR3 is TGTGCCAGCAGTTTGTGGCGACAGGCCGACTACGAGCAGTACTTC. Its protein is CASSLWRQADYEQYF.

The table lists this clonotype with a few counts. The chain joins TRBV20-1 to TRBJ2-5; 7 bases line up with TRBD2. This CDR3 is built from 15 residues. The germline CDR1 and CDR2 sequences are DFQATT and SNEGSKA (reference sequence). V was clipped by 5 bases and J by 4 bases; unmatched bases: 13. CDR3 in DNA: TGCAGTGCTCCAAGCGCCCGCGGGGAGGGAGAGACCCAGTACTTC. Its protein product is CSAPSARGEGETQYF.

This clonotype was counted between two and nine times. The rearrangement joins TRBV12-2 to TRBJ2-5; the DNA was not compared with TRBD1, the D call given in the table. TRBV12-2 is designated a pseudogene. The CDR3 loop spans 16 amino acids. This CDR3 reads CASRTPGIAVGETQYF. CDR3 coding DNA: TGTGCAAGTCGCACACCCGGGATTGCCGTGGGGGAGACCCAGTACTTC.